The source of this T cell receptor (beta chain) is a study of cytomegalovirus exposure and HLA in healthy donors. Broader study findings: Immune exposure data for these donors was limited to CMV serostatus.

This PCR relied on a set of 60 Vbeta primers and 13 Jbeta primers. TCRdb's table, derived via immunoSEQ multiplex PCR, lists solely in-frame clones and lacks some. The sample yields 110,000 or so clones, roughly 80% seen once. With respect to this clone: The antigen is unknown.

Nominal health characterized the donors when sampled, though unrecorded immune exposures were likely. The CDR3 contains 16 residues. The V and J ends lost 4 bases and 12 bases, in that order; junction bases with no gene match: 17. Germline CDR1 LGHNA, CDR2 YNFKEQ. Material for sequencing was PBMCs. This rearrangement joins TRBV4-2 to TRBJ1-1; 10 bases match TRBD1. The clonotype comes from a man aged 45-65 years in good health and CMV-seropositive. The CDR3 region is CASSPPQGQGMFESFF. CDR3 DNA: TGTGCCAGCAGCCCCCCGCAGGGACAGGGGATGTTCGAGTCTTTCTTT.